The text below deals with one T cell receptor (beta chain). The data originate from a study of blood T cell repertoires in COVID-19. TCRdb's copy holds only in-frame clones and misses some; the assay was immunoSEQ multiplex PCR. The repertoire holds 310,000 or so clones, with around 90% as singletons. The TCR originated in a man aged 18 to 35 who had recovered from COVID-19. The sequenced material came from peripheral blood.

CDR3 nucleotide sequence: TGTGCCAGCAGCTTGGGGCCTTCTAGCGGTACCAATGAGCAGTTCTTC. Translation gives CASSLGPSSGTNEQFF. The rearrangement uses TRBV5-4 and TRBJ2-1; 7 bases agree with TRBD2. Trimming at V came to 0 bases and at J to 6 bases, leaving 9 bases not matched to a gene. The CDR3 extends over 16 amino acids. The germline V gene has CDR1 SGHNT and CDR2 YYREEE (reference sequence). Full variable domain (missing parts from reference TRBV5-4 and TRBJ2-1): ETGVTQSPTHLIKTRGQQVTLRCSSQSGHNTVSWYQQALGQGPQFIFQYYREEENGRGNFPPRFSGLQFPNYSSELNVNALELDDSALYLCASSLGPSSGTNEQFFGPGTRLTVL.